The entry that follows covers one T cell receptor beta chain sequence. Its specific antigen is unknown. The record has no base qualities; no much larger clone is one base away. The CDR3 covers 15 residues, taking in both the cysteine and the phenylalanine. Just the 45-base CDR3 DNA is kept, in frame starting at base 1. V has 10 bases trimmed and J has 7 bases trimmed; junction bases matching no gene number 15. According to the germline V gene, CDR1 reads SGHTA and CDR2 reads FQGNSA. These data are taken from a study of neurological immune-mediated disorders (dated by TCRdb to about 2019). Study-level background: Using UMI-based sequencing, the study compared peripheral blood TCR-beta repertoires from patients with HTLV-I-associated myelopathy (HAM/TSP), patients with multiple sclerosis, and healthy controls. Longitudinal samples, technical triplicates and paired sorted CD4+ and CD8+ T-cell subsets, alongside PBMC samples, were included among the approximately 99 TCR-beta libraries. The cohort comprised 68 subjects: some 14 HAM/TSP patients, approximately 34 multiple sclerosis patients and 20 or so healthy controls. The study at large found these results: Across subjects, expanded clones never shared an identical CDR3 amino acid sequence, which suggests that the TCR-beta repertoires in every group were private. The highest TCR clonal expansion was observed in HAM/TSP patients, whereas the lowest was observed in MS patients, even when compared with healthy controls.

To synthesize cDNA, template-switch 5'RACE was performed with a primer carrying a 10-nucleotide random unique molecular identifier so that each TCR transcript was tagged. Every sequencing run yielded over 190 million TCR-beta sequences covering 15-18 subjects. The RNeasy kit was used to extract total RNA. The KAPA Real-time Library Amplification kit was used to amplify TCR-beta VDJ regions with primers targeting the TCR constant region and the 5'RACE anchor. Sample indexes and Illumina adaptors were added in a first PCR, and a second PCR then increased library yield. The roughly 650 bp TCR product was size-selected on a 2% E-gel SizeSelection system after Ampure bead purification. Before pooling, library quality was assessed on a Bioanalyzer, concentration was determined with Qubit, and library quantification was performed with the Kapa Library Quantification kit. An Illumina HiSeq 2500 was used to sequence the libraries paired-end at 2 x 150 bp. To increase sequence diversity, roughly 24-32% phiX was spiked into each library pool. The authors' analysis ran thus. Quality-filtered reads were processed with the UMI-based MiGEC pipeline, and over 75% of raw TCR sequences were removed by the MiGEC pipeline during error correction. IMGT germline references were used for alignment of VDJ genes, and clonotypes were defined by a unique CDR3 amino acid sequence together with V-J genes. Clonal expansion, Shannon diversity and CDR3 relatedness were evaluated with VDJtools (CalcPairwiseDistances, ClusterSamples), while phylogenetic trees were built in CLCbio workbench. A clone was classed as expanded if it had 8 or more unique UMIs, a cutoff based on coefficient-of-variation modelling across technical triplicates. TCRdb ran its own pipeline on the public reads, namely fastp trimming at Q25 and MiXCR clone calling, and kept in-frame beta chains. Rows are unified per CDR3 protein, each entry keeping the most common DNA and genes. TCRdb assigned the V and J calls; the authors' analysis was not used. This sample gives some 31,000 distinct CDR3 sequences in total; 4% to 5.5% of them show up just once. More than 20% of the sample goes to the ten largest clones.

Healthy controls were blood bank volunteers in Maryland, USA. For unsorted PBMC libraries, 2 million PBMCs were used after storage in RNAlater at -80 degrees C until RNA extraction. Peripheral blood was subjected to Ficoll-Hypaque density gradient centrifugation to isolate PBMCs, which were then cryopreserved in liquid nitrogen. Sequencing was done on a sample of PBMCs. The rearrangement joined TRBV7-2 to TRBJ2-4; the junction holds 8 bases that match TRBD2. The source is a man between 18 and 29 years old in good health. At the DNA level, the sequence is TGTGCCACCAGTTCCCCCCCGGGGGGGGGTAACATTCAGTACTTC. This gives the protein CATSSPPGGGNIQYF.